This T cell receptor beta chain stems from a study of CD8+CD57+ T cells in acquired aplastic anemia. Turning to the study itself: An average of roughly 11 million reads for CD4+ cells was obtained from healthy donors.

The CDR3 totals 13 residues. V trimming: 8 bases; J trimming: 8 bases; junction bases outside the gene matches: 9. Germline-derived CDR1 and CDR2 are SGHTA and FQGNSA. According to the study, genomic DNA was the template for TCR beta VDJ and CDR3 profiling. TCRdb fed the reads into MiXCR, producing one record per CDR3 protein. The table shows 400,000 to 500,000 distinct CDR3 sequences, with 60% to 80% occurring only once. Sequencing used sorted CD4+, CD8+, or CD8+CD57+ T cells (not recorded which) from PBMCs. The receptor was isolated from a human donor in good health, serving as a control. This chain uses TRBV7-2 with TRBJ2-4; 7 nucleotides agree with TRBD1. In DNA, the CDR3 is TGTGCCAGCGGACGACAGGGAGCACACATTCAGTACTTC. Translating it yields CASGRQGAHIQYF. The whole variable domain, remainder taken from reference TRBV7-2 and TRBJ2-4, is GAGVSQSPSNKVTEKGKDVELRCDPISGHTALYWYRQSLGQGLEFLIYFQGNSAPDKSGLPSDRFSAERTGGSVSTLTIQRTQQEDSAVYLCASGRQGAHIQYFGAGTRLSVL.